This passage covers 22 T cell receptor beta chains from one sample sequenced in a study of radiation and T cells in renal cell carcinoma. Time point given: blood 2 weeks post-SBRT. The treatment is: 15 Gy SBRT to primary tumor, nephrectomy 4 weeks later. Libraries were prepared by immunoSEQ multiplex PCR; TCRdb keeps only in-frame clonotypes and omits some of them. Counted here are about 130,000 clones, 70% to 90% occurring once; the ten biggest clones make up less than 2.5%. The sample was blood, taken from a patient whose treatment included radiotherapy and nephrectomy. Receptor source: a woman in her fifties or sixties with renal cell carcinoma.

This chain connects TRBV7-9 to TRBJ2-7; D not resolved. CDR1 SEHNR and CDR2 FQNEAQ come from the germline V gene (reference sequence). The V gene lost 6 bases and the J gene lost 0 bases, with 9 bases spanning the gap. The CDR3 has 13 residues. CDR3 sequence: CASRADTSYEQYF. In nucleotides, the CDR3 is TGTGCCAGCAGGGCGGATACCTCCTACGAGCAGTACTTC.

This clone was seen only once. CDR3 DNA sequence: TGCGCCAGCAGCCATCGCGGGACAGGCGGTAATGAAAAACTGTTTTTT. Translation gives CASSHRGTGGNEKLFF. The chain has TRBV4-1 and TRBJ1-4; 8 nucleotides agree with TRBD1. The CDR3 is 16 residues long. V lost 3 bases to trimming and J lost 4 bases; unmatched junction nucleotides: 7. The germline V gene has CDR1 MGHRA and CDR2 YSYEKL.

This clone turned up a few times. Other nucleotide sequences in the sample specify the same CDR3. This CDR3 is CASSLGTVYGYTF. The CDR3 coding sequence is TGTGCCAGCAGTTTAGGGACAGTCTATGGCTACACCTTC. The chain uses TRBV28 and TRBJ1-2; 7 nucleotides agree with TRBD1. J lost 4 bases, V lost 2 bases, and 1 base had no gene match. The CDR3 runs 13 residues. Germline-derived CDR1 and CDR2 are MDHEN and SYDVKM.

The chain links TRBV5-1 to TRBJ2-7; 7 positions match TRBD1. The V segment lost 2 bases and the J segment 5 bases; nucleotides outside the gene matches: 4. Germline lookup yields CDR1 SGHRS and CDR2 YFSETQ. This CDR3 region has 13 residues. In DNA, the CDR3 is TGCGCCAGCAGCTTAACAGGGGCCCACGAGCAGTACTTC. Its translation: CASSLTGAHEQYF. The entire variable domain, with the rest obtained from reference TRBV5-1 and TRBJ2-7, is as follows: KAGVTQTPRYLIKTRGQQVTLSCSPISGHRSVSWYQQTPGQGLQFLFEYFSETQRNKGNFPGRFSGRQFSNSRSEMNVSTLELGDSALYLCASSLTGAHEQYFGPGTRLTVT.

The chain carries TRBV2 and TRBJ1-1, with D possibly TRBD1 on 5 matching bases. This CDR3 comprises 13 residues. The ends were cut back, 10 bases at V and 5 bases at J, with 17 bases in the middle. Germline V CDR1 and CDR2: SNHLY, FYNNEI. In DNA form, the CDR3 reads TGTGCCATTACCGGGACGGGAGGAACTGAAGCTTTCTTT. Encoded protein: CAITGTGGTEAFF.

The chain combines TRBV6-5 with TRBJ2-6, with a possible D match to TRBD1 (6 bases). Germline CDR1 MNHEY, CDR2 SVGAGI. Trimming stripped 2 bases from V and 2 bases from J, with 10 bases between. This CDR3 is 16 amino acids long. The CDR3 sequence: CASSYPPGAGANVLTF. In nucleotides, the CDR3 is TGTGCCAGCAGTTACCCCCCAGGGGCTGGGGCCAACGTCCTGACTTTC.

This chain joins TRBV28 and TRBJ2-7; TRBD1 matches at 8 bases. The CDR3 is 14 amino acids. J gave up 6 bases and V 3 bases, and 7 bases lay outside the gene matches. Germline V gives CDR1 MDHEN, CDR2 SYDVKM. CDR3 sequence: CASSFGAGGAEQYF. In DNA, the CDR3 is TGTGCCAGCAGTTTTGGGGCAGGGGGCGCCGAGCAGTACTTC.

The rearrangement uses TRBV10-1 and TRBJ2-2; D is undetermined. V was trimmed by 10 bases and J by 0 bases, leaving 9 bases between them. The germline CDR1 and CDR2 sequences are WNHNN and SYGVQD (reference sequence). The CDR3 covers 13 residues. DNA of the CDR3: TGCGCCACCGTTTCCGCGAACACCGGGGAGCTGTTTTTT. Translating gives CATVSANTGELFF.

The chain has TRBV5-1 and TRBJ2-1; a possible D gene is TRBD1 (5 bases). Germline lookup yields CDR1 SGHRS and CDR2 YFSETQ. Trimming removed 4 bases at V and 9 bases at J, with 17 bases between. This CDR3 has 14 residues. This CDR3 reads CASSPRVLDSEQFF. CDR3 nucleotide sequence: TGCGCCAGCAGCCCCCGGGTCCTAGACAGTGAGCAGTTCTTC.

The rearrangement joins TRBV19 to TRBJ1-1; D not resolved. The CDR3 spans 15 residues. V lost 4 bases and J lost 1, with 13 bases in between. Germline V CDR1 and CDR2: LNHDA, SQIVND (reference sequence). In DNA, the CDR3 is TGTGCCAGTAGTAGGATGGGAGGCCCGAACACTGAAGCTTTCTTT. This encodes CASSRMGGPNTEAFF.

This clone was counted a single time. The chain is built from TRBV6-6 and TRBJ2-2; either TRBD1 or TRBD2 may fit D (5 bases each). Germline V lookup: CDR1 MNHNY, CDR2 SVGAGI (reference sequence). V lost 5 bases to trimming and J lost 4 bases, with 14 bases between them. CDR3 length: 15 residues. The CDR3 reads CASSPSGAATGELFF. The CDR3 DNA follows: TGTGCCAGCAGTCCCTCCGGGGCGGCCACCGGGGAGCTGTTTTTT.

The V call is TRBV2, the J call TRBJ2-7; D may be TRBD1 (5 bases). The CDR3 is 12 residues long. Trimming stripped 2 bases from V and 3 bases from J, with 5 bases between. CDR1 and CDR2 (germline): SNHLY, FYNNEI. The CDR3 is CASSERGYEQYF. For the CDR3, the DNA is TGTGCCAGCAGTGAAAGGGGCTACGAGCAGTACTTC. The variable domain in full, with the rest retrieved from reference TRBV2 and TRBJ2-7, is EPEVTQTPSHQVTQMGQEVILRCVPISNHLYFYWYRQILGQKVEFLVSFYNNEISEKSEIFDDQFSVERPDGSNFTLKIRSTKLEDSAMYFCASSERGYEQYFGPGTRLTVT.

The gene calls are TRBV14 and TRBJ1-3; D is ambiguous. Deletions cut 2 bases from V and 0 bases from J, with 11 bases between. Germline CDR1 SGHDN, CDR2 FVKESK. This CDR3 spans 16 amino acids. The CDR3 protein is CASSQIGRYSGNTIYF. The CDR3 DNA is TGTGCCAGCAGCCAAATTGGACGGTACTCTGGAAACACCATATATTTT. The entire variable domain, with the rest obtained from reference TRBV14 and TRBJ1-3, is as follows: EAGVTQFPSHSVIEKGQTVTLRCDPISGHDNLYWYRRVMGKEIKFLLHFVKESKQDESGMPNNRFLAERTGGTYSTLKVQPAELEDSGVYFCASSQIGRYSGNTIYFGEGSWLTVV.

The V call is TRBV5-6, the J call TRBJ1-2, with D maybe TRBD1 (6 bases). Trimming shortened V by 4 bases and J by 4 bases, and 11 bases separated the two germline ends. This CDR3 contains 13 residues. CDR1 SGHDT and CDR2 YYEEEE come from the germline V gene. As DNA, the CDR3 is TGTGCCAGCAGCCCGACAGGAGTCTATGGCTACACCTTC. Translating it yields CASSPTGVYGYTF. The variable domain in full, with the rest retrieved from reference TRBV5-6 and TRBJ1-2, is DAGVTQSPTHLIKTRGQQVTLRCSPKSGHDTVSWYQQALGQGPQFIFQYYEEEERQRGNFPDRFSGHQFPNYSSELNVNALLLGDSALYLCASSPTGVYGYTFGSGTRLTVV.

The rearrangement uses TRBV5-1 and TRBJ2-3; D could derive from TRBD1 or TRBD2 (5 bases each). This CDR3 region has 17 residues. Trimming left V 0 bases short and J 2 bases short, with 16 bases between. Per germline, CDR1 SGHRS and CDR2 YFSETQ. CDR3: CASSLEGSGMNTDTQYF. The CDR3 DNA sequence: TGCGCCAGCAGCTTGGAGGGGTCGGGGATGAACACAGATACGCAGTATTTT. Supplemented by reference TRBV5-1 and TRBJ2-3, the full variable domain reads KAGVTQTPRYLIKTRGQQVTLSCSPISGHRSVSWYQQTPGQGLQFLFEYFSETQRNKGNFPGRFSGRQFSNSRSEMNVSTLELGDSALYLCASSLEGSGMNTDTQYFGPGTRLTVL.

The gene calls are TRBV28 and TRBJ1-5; D is uncertain. Trimming shortened V by 5 bases and J by 5 bases, and 13 bases separated the two germline ends. Germline values: CDR1 MDHEN, CDR2 SYDVKM. The CDR3 is 14 residues long. The CDR3 is CASSRARLDQPQHF. CDR3 DNA: TGTGCCAGCAGTCGGGCCAGGCTTGATCAGCCCCAGCATTTT.

The chain links TRBV6-5 to TRBJ1-4; the D is unclear. The CDR3 length is 14 residues. The germline CDR1 and CDR2 sequences are MNHEY and SVGAGI. The V and J ends lost 5 bases and 0 bases respectively, with 7 bases between them. The CDR3: CASSDTATNEKLFF. The CDR3 DNA follows: TGTGCCAGCAGTGACACTGCAACTAATGAAAAACTGTTTTTT.

This clone occurred once. J is TRBJ2-5 and V is TRBV6-1; D is ambiguous. Germline V gives CDR1 MNHNS, CDR2 SASEGT. V was clipped by 2 bases and J by 2 bases, with 9 bases between them. CDR3 size: 14 residues. The CDR3 DNA reads TGTGCCAGCAGTGAAAAAGCGCTTCAAGAGACCCAGTACTTC. It is translated as CASSEKALQETQYF.

This chain links TRBV2 with TRBJ1-5; the D is unclear. V was cut by 9 bases and J by 7 bases, with 13 bases left in between. CDR1 and CDR2 from the germline V gene are SNHLY and FYNNEI. The CDR3 contains 12 residues. The CDR3 DNA reads as TGTGCCAGTAAAGAAAGGTGGCAGCCCCAGCATTTT. This gives the protein CASKERWQPQHF.

This chain connects TRBV19 to TRBJ2-7; possibly TRBD1 for D (7 bases). In germline, CDR1 is LNHDA, CDR2 SQIVND (reference sequence). CDR3 length: 16 residues. Between the trimmed V and J ends, which lost 5 bases and 7 bases, there was a span of 24 bases. CDR3 sequence reads: CASSGGGWGLREEQYF. The CDR3 DNA is TGTGCCAGTAGTGGAGGGGGCTGGGGGCTCCGGGAGGAGCAGTACTTC.

This chain links TRBV9 with TRBJ2-2, with no clear D. The CDR3 spans 16 residues. Germline CDR1 is SGDLS and CDR2 is YYNGEE. Trimming shortened V by 0 bases and J by 2 bases, and 11 bases separated the two germline ends. This chain's CDR3 is CASSVASRSNTGELFF. CDR3 DNA: TGTGCCAGCAGCGTAGCTTCGAGAAGCAACACCGGGGAGCTGTTTTTT. Full variable domain (remainder filled in from reference TRBV9 and TRBJ2-2): DSGVTQTPKHLITATGQRVTLRCSPRSGDLSVYWYQQSLDQGLQFLIQYYNGEERAKGNILERFSAQQFPDLHSELNLSSLELGDSALYFCASSVASRSNTGELFFGEGSRLTVL.

Details on this clone: Other DNA sequences in this specimen translate into the identical CDR3. CDR3 nucleotide sequence: TGTGCCAGCAGTTACTCGGGAGGTAATCAGCCCCAGCATTTT. Amino acids: CASSYSGGNQPQHF. The J gene is TRBJ1-5, the V gene TRBV6-5; unclear D gene. V was pared by 0 bases and J by 4 bases, with 7 bases between. The germline V gene has CDR1 MNHEY and CDR2 SVGAGI. The CDR3 contains 14 residues.